This TCR beta chain was documented in a study of CXCR3-negative and CXCR3-positive naive CD8 T cells. Points from the study as a whole: Memory CD8+ T cell repertoires were far less diverse than both naive subsets. In CXCR3-positive naive cells, the TRB CDR3s were more hydrophobic than in CXCR3-negative naive cells.

Note on this clonotype: Its antigen remains unknown.

Carrying UMI labels, the TRB cDNA libraries were prepared through 5' RACE. TCRdb reprocessed the 5' RACE reads; each CDR3 protein has one entry and no DNA is given. The table gives some 140,000 distinct CDR3 sequences; the top ten clones make up around 0.41% of it. CDR1 is KGHDR and CDR2 is SFDVKD in the germline V gene. The CDR3 length is 15 residues. The J gene is TRBJ2-1, the V gene TRBV24-1; TCRdb's D call, TRBD2, is unchecked because there is no DNA. The receptor comes from a human donor in good health. Some clones in this sample may be carry-over from other donors' samples. Sequenced input: naive CXCR3+ CD8+ T cells from blood. Regarding subset: CD45RO-CCR7+CD27+CD95- naive CD8+ T cells expressing CXCR3 (TNR3+). This CDR3 reads CAISAHGGGYNEQFF.